These 21 T cell receptor beta chains came from one sample sequenced in a study of regulatory T cells in long-lasting Graves disease (dated by TCRdb to the early 2020s). What this sample's time point label stands for: newly diagnosed GD, antithyroid drugs for less than 3 months. For both TCR sequencing and RNA sequencing, RNA was extracted from PBMCs in TRIzol. The library was made by multiplex PCR. TCRdb lists the instrument as Illumina HiSeq 4000. CDR3 regions were amplified by Arm-PCR with iRepertoire HTBI primers to construct TCR beta libraries. TCRdb trimmed the raw reads at Q25, called clones with MiXCR and kept productive beta chains. One record per CDR3 amino acid sequence lists the most common genes and DNA. Counted in this sample were about 470,000 distinct CDR3 sequences; about 16% of them appeared once. Of the sample, 16% falls within the top ten clones. The same data also contributed to another study, on T cells in Graves' hyperthyroidism and ophthalmopathy.

The starting material was peripheral blood mononuclear cells (PBMCs), obtained at new diagnosis, from a patient treated with antithyroid drugs. The receptors shown here come from a woman in her twenties or thirties with Graves disease. Donor details come from another sample of the same person, matched by shared clones.

The sample holds many counts of this clonotype. This rearrangement joins TRBV10-3 to TRBJ1-2; D unresolved. The CDR3 has 12 residues. Germline V lookup: CDR1 ENHRY, CDR2 SYGVKD. V was shortened by 10 bases and J by 3 bases, with 12 bases between the two germline ends. Here the CDR3 reads CATLSGYYGYTF. CDR3 coding DNA: TGTGCCACCCTCTCGGGGTACTATGGCTACACCTTC.

The sample holds many counts of this clonotype. V usage is TRBV20-1 and J usage is TRBJ2-5, with 9 bases aligning to TRBD2. V lost 3 bases, J lost 5 bases, and 10 bases stayed unmatched. Per the germline V gene, CDR1 is DFQATT and CDR2 is SNEGSKA (reference sequence). CDR3 length: 15 amino acids. CDR3 amino acids: CSASPPVAGVETQYF. The CDR3 region has the DNA TGCAGTGCTAGCCCTCCGGTAGCGGGAGTGGAGACCCAGTACTTC.

In this sample, this clonotype turned up a few times. The rearrangement links TRBV5-1 to TRBJ2-6, with D hard to call. The CDR3 is made up of 16 amino acids. V lost 4 bases and J lost 0, with 11 bases in between. Germline CDR1 and CDR2: SGHRS and YFSETQ. CDR3 amino acids: CASSPRISSGANVLTF. CDR3 DNA sequence: TGCGCCAGCAGCCCTAGAATCAGCTCTGGGGCCAACGTCCTGACTTTC.

The chain combines TRBV20-1 with TRBJ1-5; 12 bases align to TRBD1. CDR3 length: 18 residues. The V gene end was trimmed by 1 base and the J gene end by 0 bases; junction bases not matched to a gene: 7. The germline V gene has CDR1 DFQATT and CDR2 SNEGSKA (reference sequence). CDR3 coding DNA: TGCAGTGCTAGAGCCGGGACAGGGGGCGGGAATAGCAATCAGCCCCAGCATTTT. This sequence encodes CSARAGTGGGNSNQPQHF.

This clonotype was detected many times. The gene calls are TRBV28 and TRBJ2-7, with TRBD2 identical over 8 bases. CDR3 size: 12 residues. After removal of 3 bases from V and 11 bases from J, the junction contained 6 bases not matched to a gene. Germline V gene lookup returns CDR1 MDHEN and CDR2 SYDVKM. As DNA, the CDR3 is TGTGCCAGCAGTTTGGGGGCGGGAGGAGAGTACTTC. Translated, it gives CASSLGAGGEYF.

The chain combines TRBV4-2 with TRBJ2-7; D unclear. CDR3 length: 15 residues. Trimming cost V 5 bases and J 0 bases, with 14 bases left between them. Germline CDR1 is LGHNA and CDR2 is YNFKEQ. CDR3 sequence (DNA): TGTGCCAGCAGCGTCTTCCATGGTAGCTCCTACGAGCAGTACTTC. It specifies CASSVFHGSSYEQYF.

This clonotype has more than one count but fewer than ten. This rearrangement joins TRBV4-1 to TRBJ1-5, with D possibly being TRBD1 (5 bases). V shed 5 bases and J shed 0 bases, with 17 bases lying between them. Germline lookup yields CDR1 MGHRA and CDR2 YSYEKL. CDR3 length equals 17 residues. The CDR3 sequence is CASSSLPGDFSNQPQHF. CDR3 nucleotide sequence: TGCGCCAGCAGCTCCCTACCCGGGGACTTTAGCAATCAGCCCCAGCATTTT.

V usage is TRBV27 and J usage is TRBJ2-2, with D possibly matching TRBD1 (5 bases). CDR3 length: 13 residues. Germline V CDR1 and CDR2: MNHEY, SMNVEV (reference sequence). V was trimmed by 1 base and J by 14 bases, leaving 14 bases between them. The CDR3 sequence is CASSLLGPWGLFF. CDR3 DNA sequence: TGTGCCAGCAGTTTATTAGGCCCTTGGGGCCTGTTTTTT.

This clonotype was detected a few times. Just one base apart from a much larger clone, this may be a read error. The rearrangement uses TRBV12-3 or TRBV12-4 and TRBJ1-1; 8 positions agree with TRBD1. There are 15 residues in the CDR3. The CDR3 region is CVSSTRDRGKDEAFF. For the CDR3, the DNA is TGTGTCAGCAGTACCCGTGACAGGGGTAAGGATGAAGCTTTCTTT.

This chain connects TRBV7-9 to TRBJ1-4; possibly TRBD1 for D (5 bases). This CDR3 is built from 14 residues. The ends were cut back, 2 bases at V and 8 bases at J, with 12 bases in the middle. Germline CDR1 and CDR2: SEHNR and FQNEAQ (reference sequence). CDR3: CASSLLGLGEKLFF. CDR3 in DNA: TGTGCCAGCAGCTTATTGGGGCTTGGGGAAAAACTGTTTTTT.

In this sample, this clonotype turned up a few times. The rearrangement joins TRBV2 to TRBJ1-1; D unresolved. CDR3 length: 12 residues. Trimming pared 9 bases from V and 4 bases from J, leaving 12 bases between. The V gene's germline CDR1 is SNHLY and CDR2 FYNNEI. The CDR3 DNA reads TGTGCCAGAGACCCTGGTGGCACTGAAGCTTTCTTT. Translated, it gives CARDPGGTEAFF.

This clonotype has at least ten counts. The chain combines TRBV18 with TRBJ2-5, with D maybe TRBD2 (5 bases). This CDR3 has 12 amino acids. Germline V CDR1 and CDR2: KGHSH, LQKENI. V lost 8 bases and J 5 bases, leaving 12 bases between the germline ends. The CDR3 DNA reads TGTGCCAGCAGCCCGGAGCGGGAGACCCAGTACTTC. Its protein product is CASSPERETQYF.

This clonotype was seen many times. The chain joins TRBV2 to TRBJ2-2; no reliable D call. Germline lookup yields CDR1 SNHLY and CDR2 FYNNEI. There are 17 residues in the CDR3. Trimming stripped 3 bases from V and 3 bases from J, with 17 bases between. CDR3 DNA sequence: TGTGCCAGCAGTGACGATACTCACACGGAATACACCGGGGAGCTGTTTTTT. Protein: CASSDDTHTEYTGELFF.

The chain uses TRBV10-3 and TRBJ2-5; D is possibly TRBD1 (6 bases). The CDR3 runs to 17 residues. Germline CDR1 is ENHRY and CDR2 is SYGVKD. V was shortened by 10 bases and J by 2 bases, with 26 bases between the two germline ends. The CDR3: CATEPAGAPRGQETQYF. The CDR3 DNA is TGTGCCACCGAACCCGCCGGGGCACCTAGGGGGCAAGAGACCCAGTACTTC.

This clonotype was counted only a few times. The V and J genes are TRBV18 and TRBJ2-1; unclear D gene. Looked up from germline, CDR1 is KGHSH and CDR2 is LQKENI. This CDR3 spans 14 amino acids. Trimming removed 1 base at V and 5 bases at J, with 9 bases between. CDR3 DNA sequence: TGTGCCAGCTCACCACGAGGTTTGGACAATGAGCAGTTCTTC. It yields the protein CASSPRGLDNEQFF.

This clonotype was detected many times. The rearrangement links TRBV29-1 to TRBJ2-2; 8 nucleotides match TRBD1. The CDR3 runs 12 residues. Germline V gene data show CDR1 as SQVTM and CDR2 as ANQGSEA. J gave up 6 bases and V 6 bases, and 3 bases lay outside the gene matches. The CDR3: CSVVQGAGELFF. In DNA, the CDR3 is TGCAGCGTCGTACAGGGGGCCGGGGAGCTGTTTTTT.

Worth noting for this clonotype: One base separates it from a far larger clone, so it is likely a read error. The chain uses TRBV2 and TRBJ2-3; 8 bases match TRBD1. V lost 9 bases to trimming and J lost 3 bases; unmatched junction nucleotides: 11. Germline CDR1 SNHLY, CDR2 FYNNEI. The CDR3 is 15 residues long. The CDR3 protein is CASVKDRVTTDTQYF. In nucleotides, the CDR3 is TGTGCCAGTGTCAAGGACAGGGTTACGACAGATACGCAGTATTTT. Variable domain in full (rest from reference TRBV2 and TRBJ2-3): EPEVTQTPSHQVTQMGQEVILRCVPISNHLYFYWYRQILGQKVEFLVSFYNNEISEKSEIFDDQFSVERPDGSNFTLKIRSTKLEDSAMYFCASVKDRVTTDTQYFGPGTRLTVL.

This clonotype was observed a few times. This rearrangement joins TRBV5-5 to TRBJ2-2; D possibly matches TRBD1 or TRBD2 (5 bases each). The V end lost 4 bases, the J end lost 6 bases, and 10 bases lay between the germline ends. The length of the CDR3 is 13 residues. Germline assignment: CDR1 SGHKS and CDR2 YYEKEE (reference sequence). In nucleotides, the CDR3 is TGTGCCAGCAGCCCAGGGACCGCCGGGGAGCTGTTTTTT. Translated, it gives CASSPGTAGELFF.

This chain uses TRBV10-3 with TRBJ2-4; D unclear. CDR1 ENHRY and CDR2 SYGVKD come from the germline V gene. V lost 0 bases and J 15 bases, leaving 15 bases between the germline ends. The CDR3 is made up of 13 amino acids. In DNA, the CDR3 is TGTGCCATCAGTGAGTCGATCCCGAGCCCCGGGTACTTC. This codes for CAISESIPSPGYF.

This clonotype was recorded at least ten times. The junction does not match germline at one end; this may be a read error. V and J are TRBV12-3 or TRBV12-4 and TRBJ1-1; D unresolved. The CDR3 extends over 13 amino acids. DNA of the CDR3: TGTGCCAGCAGCTTAGGAGCTGCGACTGAAGCTTTCTTT. This gives the protein CASSLGAATEAFF.

The genes are TRBV5-1 and TRBJ2-1, with 12 bases identical to TRBD2. Germline V gene sequence: CDR1 SGHRS, CDR2 YFSETQ. J lost 8 bases, V lost 4 bases, and 10 bases had no gene match. This CDR3 spans 16 amino acids. CDR3: CASSPGLAGTRDEQFF. Written as DNA, the CDR3 is TGCGCCAGCAGCCCGGGACTAGCGGGTACTCGGGATGAGCAGTTCTTC. Full variable domain (missing parts from reference TRBV5-1 and TRBJ2-1): KAGVTQTPRYLIKTRGQQVTLSCSPISGHRSVSWYQQTPGQGLQFLFEYFSETQRNKGNFPGRFSGRQFSNSRSEMNVSTLELGDSALYLCASSPGLAGTRDEQFFGPGTRLTVL.